Presented here are 30 T cell receptor beta chains from one specimen sequenced in a study of shared clonotypes between healthy human individuals. CD45RO-negative, CCR7-selected cells formed the naive CD8 fraction, which excluded terminally differentiated effector memory CD45RA+ cells. Measured with immunoSEQ multiplex PCR; TCRdb has only the in-frame clones, and not every one. The sample shows some 2,100,000 clones, just over 90% of them seen only once. The sequencing sample was made of naive CD8+ T cells from PBMCs. These receptor sequences come from a young man in good health. Some clones in this sample may be carry-over from other donors' samples.

This chain joins TRBV7-6 and TRBJ2-3; 14 nucleotides align to TRBD2. The trim removed 5 bases at V and 4 bases at J, leaving 5 bases unmatched. The CDR3 has 16 residues. In germline, CDR1 is SGHVS, CDR2 FNYEAQ. CDR3: CASSTRTSGRSDTQYF. CDR3 coding DNA: TGTGCCAGCAGCACCCGGACTAGCGGGAGGTCAGATACGCAGTATTTT.

The rearrangement links TRBV5-1 to TRBJ1-4; D is ambiguous. CDR1 and CDR2 (germline): SGHRS, YFSETQ. Deletions cut 7 bases from V and 8 bases from J, with 12 bases between. The CDR3 totals 12 residues. CDR3 DNA: TGCGCCAGCTCTGGATGGGAGGAAAAACTGTTTTTT. Encoded protein: CASSGWEEKLFF.

This chain uses TRBV15 with TRBJ1-1; D remains unclear. Trimming took off 0 bases at V and 6 bases at J, with 11 bases between the two ends. From germline, CDR1 is LNHNV and CDR2 YYDKDF (reference sequence). The CDR3 loop spans 14 amino acids. The CDR3 coding sequence is TGTGCCACCAGCAGAGATCGAGCCGGAGCTGAAGCTTTCTTT. This sequence encodes CATSRDRAGAEAFF. Looking up the rest from reference TRBV15 and TRBJ1-1 gives the full variable domain: DAMVIQNPRYQVTQFGKPVTLSCSQTLNHNVMYWYQQKSSQAPKLLFHYYDKDFNNEADTPDNFQSRRPNTSFCFLDIRSPGLGDTAMYLCATSRDRAGAEAFFGQGTRLTVV.

The V and J genes are TRBV7-3 and TRBJ2-7; 7 nucleotides align to TRBD1. This CDR3 spans 15 amino acids. V lost 5 bases and J lost 3; bases outside the gene matches: 10. Germline V gene lookup returns CDR1 SGHTA and CDR2 FQGTGA. The CDR3 sequence: CASSPYRGAFYEQYF. For the CDR3, the DNA is TGTGCCAGCAGCCCCTACAGGGGCGCGTTCTACGAGCAGTACTTC.

CDR3 residues: CASSVTVGPSYEQYF. In nucleotides, the CDR3 is TGCGCCAGCAGCGTGACGGTAGGCCCCTCCTACGAGCAGTACTTC. The chain has TRBV4-1 and TRBJ2-7; D remains ambiguous. Germline CDR1 MGHRA, CDR2 YSYEKL. The CDR3 is 15 amino acids. V lost 5 bases and J 0 bases, leaving 14 bases between the germline ends.

The chain has TRBV10-3 and TRBJ2-7; TRBD1 matches at 10 bases. Germline loops: CDR1 ENHRY, CDR2 SYGVKD. Losses at the gene ends were 11 bases for V and 4 bases for J; bases not matched to a gene: 2. This CDR3 is built from 11 residues. CDR3 sequence: CASGQGYEQYF. The DNA for the CDR3 is TGTGCCTCGGGACAGGGGTACGAGCAGTACTTC.

The chain combines TRBV28 with TRBJ2-7; 11 positions match TRBD2. The CDR3 length is 17 residues. Germline V gene sequence: CDR1 MDHEN, CDR2 SYDVKM. Trimming cost V 2 bases and J 6 bases; bases outside gene matches: 12. The CDR3 here is CASSLRGLAVSLAEQYF. As DNA, the CDR3 is TGTGCCAGCAGTTTAAGGGGACTAGCGGTCTCCTTGGCCGAGCAGTACTTC.

The chain carries TRBV13 and TRBJ1-1; D remains unclear. The CDR3 loop spans 12 amino acids. The germline V gene has CDR1 PRHDT and CDR2 FYEKMQ (reference sequence). The V end lost 5 bases, the J end lost 1 base, and 5 bases lay between the germline ends. The CDR3 protein is CASSAKNTEAFF. In nucleotides, the CDR3 is TGTGCCAGCAGCGCGAAGAACACTGAAGCTTTCTTT.

On this clone itself: The same CDR3 arises from other DNA sequences in this sample as well. The gene calls are TRBV18 and TRBJ1-2; 7 positions match TRBD1. The junction had 3 bases not matched to a gene; V was cut back by 3 bases and J by 2 bases. In germline, CDR1 is KGHSH, CDR2 LQKENI. This CDR3 has 14 residues. CDR3 nucleotides: TGTGCCAGCTCACCCCCGGGACAGAACTATGGCTACACCTTC. As protein: CASSPPGQNYGYTF.

V and J are TRBV27 and TRBJ1-3; D gene uncertain. V lost 4 bases and J lost 4, with 17 bases in between. CDR3 size: 16 residues. CDR1 and CDR2 (germline): MNHEY, SMNVEV (reference sequence). Here the CDR3 DNA reads TGTGCCAGCAGTTCCTTGATCGGGGTCTCCGGAAACACCATATATTTT. As protein: CASSSLIGVSGNTIYF.

The chain employs TRBV27 and TRBJ2-7; D may match TRBD1 or TRBD2 (5 bases each). The CDR3 loop spans 13 amino acids. Germline CDR1 MNHEY, CDR2 SMNVEV (reference sequence). V lost 5 bases and J lost 2, with 10 bases in between. CDR3 in DNA: TGTGCCAGCAGTGGGGACGGACCCTACGAGCAGTACTTC. It is translated as CASSGDGPYEQYF.

This rearrangement joins TRBV7-9 to TRBJ2-7; a possible D gene is TRBD2 (7 bases). V lost 5 bases and J lost 4, with 18 bases in between. The CDR3 loop spans 15 amino acids. Germline CDR1 is SEHNR and CDR2 is FQNEAQ (reference sequence). As DNA, the CDR3 is TGTGCCAGCAGCCCCCGGGGGGACAACCTTTACGAGCAGTACTTC. It translates to CASSPRGDNLYEQYF.

The genes are TRBV5-1 and TRBJ2-7; 11 bases are shared with TRBD2. Germline CDR1 is SGHRS and CDR2 is YFSETQ. Losses at the gene ends were 4 bases for V and 0 bases for J; bases not matched to a gene: 6. This CDR3 is built from 16 residues. CDR3 DNA: TGCGCCAGCAGCCCCGGGACTAGCGGAATCTCCTACGAGCAGTACTTC. Protein product: CASSPGTSGISYEQYF.

The CDR3 DNA reads as TGCGCCAGCAGCCCGGGACCCGGAGACTATGGCTACACCTTC. Translated: CASSPGPGDYGYTF. V usage is TRBV4-1 and J usage is TRBJ1-2; the D gene is possibly TRBD1 (5 bases). The germline V and J ends were trimmed by 4 bases and 3 bases, with 12 bases remaining between them. The CDR3 loop spans 14 amino acids. Per the germline V gene, CDR1 is MGHRA and CDR2 is YSYEKL.

The chain combines TRBV7-8 with TRBJ2-7; TRBD1 matches 7 bases. V was clipped by 5 bases and J by 6 bases; unmatched bases: 10. Germline V CDR1 and CDR2: SGHVS, FQNEAQ. This CDR3 has 14 amino acids. CDR3: CASSPPTGIGEQYF. CDR3 DNA sequence: TGTGCCAGCAGCCCCCCGACAGGGATCGGCGAGCAGTACTTC.

J is TRBJ2-1 and V is TRBV10-1, with 10 bases that match TRBD2. CDR1 is WNHNN, CDR2 SYGVQD, per germline (reference sequence). J was trimmed by 9 bases and V by 3 bases; bases with no gene match: 8. The CDR3 runs 15 residues. For the CDR3, the DNA is TGCGCCAGCAGTGAAGGACTAGCGGACTCAGGTGAGCAGTTCTTC. Protein product: CASSEGLADSGEQFF.

V and J are TRBV7-9 and TRBJ2-6; no firm D call. Germline V gives CDR1 SEHNR, CDR2 FQNEAQ (reference sequence). V lost 5 bases, J lost 6 bases, and 17 bases lay in between. The CDR3 sequence is 16 residues long. The CDR3 sequence is CASSPLVGVLANVLTF. CDR3 sequence (DNA): TGTGCCAGCAGCCCCTTGGTGGGCGTCTTGGCCAACGTCCTGACTTTC.

This sequence joins TRBV27 and TRBJ2-1; D may be TRBD2 (6 bases). The CDR3 loop spans 15 amino acids. CDR1 and CDR2 (germline): MNHEY, SMNVEV (reference sequence). V was clipped by 8 bases and J by 3 bases, with 17 bases between them. The CDR3 region is CASSPMGGGYNEQFF. The CDR3 nucleotides read TGTGCCAGCTCCCCTATGGGGGGTGGCTACAATGAGCAGTTCTTC.

This sequence joins TRBV7-2 and TRBJ1-2, with no clear D. The V gene's germline CDR1 is SGHTA and CDR2 FQGNSA. This CDR3 has 13 residues. Trimming stripped 3 bases from V and 3 bases from J, with 8 bases between. CDR3: CASSFRVDYGYTF. The CDR3 region has the DNA TGTGCCAGCAGCTTTCGGGTGGACTATGGCTACACCTTC.

The CDR3 bases are TGTGCCAGCAGGACAGGGCCAGATACGCAGTATTTT. Its protein product is CASRTGPDTQYF. This chain connects TRBV21-1 to TRBJ2-3; the tabulated D call, TRBD1, remains unverified against the DNA. TRBV21-1 is reported as a pseudogene. This CDR3 has 12 amino acids.

The table lists this clone with a count of one. The chain links TRBV28 to TRBJ1-4, with D perhaps matching TRBD1 (6 bases). Trimming took off 5 bases at V and 3 bases at J, with 16 bases between the two ends. The CDR3 sequence is 16 residues long. Germline CDR1 and CDR2: MDHEN and SYDVKM. The CDR3 region is CASSRMRGASNEKLFF. The CDR3 coding sequence is TGTGCCAGCAGTCGTATGCGGGGGGCTTCTAATGAAAAACTGTTTTTT.

The chain carries TRBV27 and TRBJ2-6; D is perhaps TRBD1 (5 bases). Looked up from germline, CDR1 is MNHEY and CDR2 is SMNVEV (reference sequence). V shed 3 bases and J shed 0 bases, with 21 bases lying between them. The CDR3 length is 20 residues. The CDR3 is CASSFLTNRKPSSGANVLTF. CDR3 sequence (DNA): TGTGCCAGCAGTTTTTTAACAAACAGGAAGCCTTCCTCTGGGGCCAACGTCCTGACTTTC.

Written as DNA, the CDR3 is TGTGCCAGCAGCTTCATAGGGGGGTTCTACGAGCAGTACTTC. This translates into CASSFIGGFYEQYF. The rearrangement joins TRBV7-2 to TRBJ2-7; D might be TRBD1 or TRBD2, each matching 6 bases. Per the germline V gene, CDR1 is SGHTA and CDR2 is FQGNSA. The CDR3 has 14 amino acids. V dropped 3 bases and J dropped 3 bases, with 12 bases sitting between them.

This chain joins TRBV9 and TRBJ2-5; 9 bases are a match to TRBD1. The CDR3 has 16 amino acids. V was clipped by 4 bases and J by 0 bases; unmatched bases: 7. In germline, CDR1 is SGDLS, CDR2 YYNGEE. The CDR3 is CASSSTGTGYQETQYF. In DNA form, the CDR3 reads TGTGCCAGCAGCTCTACGGGGACAGGGTACCAAGAGACCCAGTACTTC.

The chain couples TRBV9 to TRBJ2-1; TRBD2 matches 8 bases. Germline loops: CDR1 SGDLS, CDR2 YYNGEE. With 0 bases clipped from V and 6 bases from J, the junction kept 2 bases outside the gene matches. The CDR3 spans 14 residues. The CDR3 DNA reads as TGTGCCAGCAGCGTAGGCGGGAGGCCCAATGAGCAGTTCTTC. Translated: CASSVGGRPNEQFF.

The rearrangement links TRBV6-5 to TRBJ2-7; maybe TRBD2 (5 bases). V was trimmed by 4 bases and J by 3 bases, leaving 7 bases between them. CDR1 and CDR2 from the germline V gene are MNHEY and SVGAGI. The CDR3 is made up of 12 amino acids. Here the CDR3 reads CASSSGIYEQYF. CDR3 coding DNA: TGTGCCAGCAGTTCCGGGATCTACGAGCAGTACTTC.

This clone was detected once. The genes are TRBV19 and TRBJ2-3; D not resolved. Germline lookup yields CDR1 LNHDA and CDR2 SQIVND (reference sequence). The CDR3 has 12 amino acids. Trimming took off 6 bases at V and 2 bases at J, with 6 bases between the two ends. The CDR3 nucleotides are TGTGCCAGTAGCATTCACACAGATACGCAGTATTTT. As protein: CASSIHTDTQYF.

The V and J genes are TRBV5-8 and TRBJ1-3; 8 nucleotides line up with TRBD1. CDR3 size: 16 residues. V trimming: 4 bases; J trimming: 0 bases; junction bases outside the gene matches: 6. Germline V CDR1 and CDR2: SGHTS, YDEGEE. This chain's CDR3 is CASSAGQGRSGNTIYF. In nucleotides, the CDR3 is TGTGCCAGCAGCGCAGGACAGGGCCGCTCTGGAAACACCATATATTTT.

This CDR3 reads CASSMSGEKQYF. The CDR3 DNA reads TGTGCCAGTAGTATGAGTGGGGAAAAGCAGTACTTC. This chain links TRBV19 with TRBJ2-7, with D uncertain. Germline V gene sequence: CDR1 LNHDA, CDR2 SQIVND (reference sequence). Deletions cut 3 bases from V and 8 bases from J, with 11 bases between. The CDR3 totals 12 residues. The full variable domain, rest sourced from reference TRBV19 and TRBJ2-7, is DGGITQSPKYLFRKEGQNVTLSCEQNLNHDAMYWYRQDPGQGLRLIYYSQIVNDFQKGDIAEGYSVSREKKESFPLTVTSAQKNPTAFYLCASSMSGEKQYFGPGTRLTVT.

This chain links TRBV7-9 with TRBJ2-7; 10 nucleotides align to TRBD1. Germline V CDR1 and CDR2: SEHNR, FQNEAQ (reference sequence). Germline trimming cut 4 bases from V and 4 bases from J; bases unmatched to any gene: 7. The length of the CDR3 is 15 residues. CDR3 bases: TGTGCCAGCAGCTCCTGGGACAGGGGTGTATACGAGCAGTACTTC. It specifies CASSSWDRGVYEQYF.